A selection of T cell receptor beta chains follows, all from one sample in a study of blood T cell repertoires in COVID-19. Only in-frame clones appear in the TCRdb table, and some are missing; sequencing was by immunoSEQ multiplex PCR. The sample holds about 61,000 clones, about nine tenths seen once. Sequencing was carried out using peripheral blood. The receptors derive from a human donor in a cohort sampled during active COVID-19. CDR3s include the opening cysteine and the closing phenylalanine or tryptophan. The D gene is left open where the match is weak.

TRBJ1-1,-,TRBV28,CASSLFGAIAFF
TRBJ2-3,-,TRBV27,CASSSRSGSSTDTQYF
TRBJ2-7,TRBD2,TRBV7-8,CASNPTSGLSYEQYF
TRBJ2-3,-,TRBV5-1,CASRRAQGGTDTQYF
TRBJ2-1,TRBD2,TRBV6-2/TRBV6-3,CASSYSPPSGGIYNEQFF
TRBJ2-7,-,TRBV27,CASSYGGGAYEQYF
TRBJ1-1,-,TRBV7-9,CASSLEQGTEAFF
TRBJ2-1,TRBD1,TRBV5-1,CASSLVQGAYNEQFF
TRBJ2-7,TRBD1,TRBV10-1,CASSLTGGSEQYF
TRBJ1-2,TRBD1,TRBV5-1,CASSLGQGDGYTF
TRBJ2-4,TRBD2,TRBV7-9,CASSLGRAGGQGVQYF
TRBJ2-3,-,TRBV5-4,CASSLQASTDTQYF
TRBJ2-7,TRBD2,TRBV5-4,CASSLQAGGGEEQYF
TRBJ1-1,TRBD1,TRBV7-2,CASSFRDSHTEAFF
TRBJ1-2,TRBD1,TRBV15,CATSRTGFNYGYTF
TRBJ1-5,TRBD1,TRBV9,CASSAGTGGYQPQHF
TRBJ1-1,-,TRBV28,CASSLSGGYTEAFF
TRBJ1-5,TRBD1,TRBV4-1,CASSQEPQGANQPQHF
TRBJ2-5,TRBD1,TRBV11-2,CASSPTGIQETQYF
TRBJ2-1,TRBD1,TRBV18,CASSPSRTGVNEQFF
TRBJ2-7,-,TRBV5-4,CASSLGQATYEQYF
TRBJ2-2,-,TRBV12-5,CASGFDPGGGGELFF
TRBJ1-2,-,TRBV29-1,CSVEDRLGPGYGYTF
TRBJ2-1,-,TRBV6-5,CASSPPEGVGNEQFF
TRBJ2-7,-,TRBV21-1,CASSKTSGRTYEQYF
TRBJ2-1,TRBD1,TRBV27,CASSRRQGPRNEQFF
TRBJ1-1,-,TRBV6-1,CASSEDVGGDTEAFF
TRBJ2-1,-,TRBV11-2,CASSTRDEQFF
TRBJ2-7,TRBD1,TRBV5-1,CASRIGGGEQYF
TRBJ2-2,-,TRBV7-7,CASSLAGYHTGELFF
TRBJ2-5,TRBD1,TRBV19,CASSKQGHGGETQYF
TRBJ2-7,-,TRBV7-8,CASSRSGLHYEQYF
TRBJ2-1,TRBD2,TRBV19,CASSRAPTSGSGNEQFF
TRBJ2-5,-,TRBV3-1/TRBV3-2,CASSQNSGVFMAETQYF
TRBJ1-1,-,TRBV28,CASRGSGGATEAFF
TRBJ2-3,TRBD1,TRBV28,CASRSGGAGTDTQYF
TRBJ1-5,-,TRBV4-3,CASSQDRPLGPQHF
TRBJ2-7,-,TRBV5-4,CASSLSRLGDF
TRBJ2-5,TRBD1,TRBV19,CASSILRGREETQYF
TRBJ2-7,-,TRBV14,CASSRLQYGEPYEQYF
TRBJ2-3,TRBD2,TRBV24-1,CATSDLAGLAGDTDTQYF
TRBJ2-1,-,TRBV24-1,CATSDLETGHNEQFF
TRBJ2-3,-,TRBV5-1,CASSLTSWQDTQYF